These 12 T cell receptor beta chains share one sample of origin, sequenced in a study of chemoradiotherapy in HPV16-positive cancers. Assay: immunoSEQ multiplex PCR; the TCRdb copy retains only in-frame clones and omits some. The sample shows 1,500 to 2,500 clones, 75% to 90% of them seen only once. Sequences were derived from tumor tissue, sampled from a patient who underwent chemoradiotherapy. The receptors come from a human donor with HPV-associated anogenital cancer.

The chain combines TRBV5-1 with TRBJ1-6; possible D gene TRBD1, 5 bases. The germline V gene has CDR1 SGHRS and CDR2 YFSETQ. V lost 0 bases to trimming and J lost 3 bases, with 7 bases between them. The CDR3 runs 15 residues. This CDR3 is CASSLGDSYNSPLHF. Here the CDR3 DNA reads TGCGCCAGCAGCTTGGGTGACAGCTATAATTCACCCCTCCACTTT. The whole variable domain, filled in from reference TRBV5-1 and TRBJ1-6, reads KAGVTQTPRYLIKTRGQQVTLSCSPISGHRSVSWYQQTPGQGLQFLFEYFSETQRNKGNFPGRFSGRQFSNSRSEMNVSTLELGDSALYLCASSLGDSYNSPLHFGNGTRLTVT.

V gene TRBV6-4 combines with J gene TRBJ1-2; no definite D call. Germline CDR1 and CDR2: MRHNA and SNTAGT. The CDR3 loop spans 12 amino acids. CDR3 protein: CDTWLATRGYTF. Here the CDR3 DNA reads TGTGACACCTGGCTGGCAACTCGGGGCTACACCTTC.

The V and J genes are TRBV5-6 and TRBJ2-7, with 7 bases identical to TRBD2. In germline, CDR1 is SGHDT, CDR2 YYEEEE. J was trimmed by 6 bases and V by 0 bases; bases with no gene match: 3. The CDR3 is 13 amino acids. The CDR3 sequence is CASSLGLAGEQYF. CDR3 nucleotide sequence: TGTGCCAGCAGCTTGGGATTAGCGGGCGAGCAGTACTTC.

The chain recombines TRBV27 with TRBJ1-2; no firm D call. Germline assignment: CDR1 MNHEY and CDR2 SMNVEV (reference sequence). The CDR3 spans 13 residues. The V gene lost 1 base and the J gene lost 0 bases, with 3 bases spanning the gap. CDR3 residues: CASSLLPNYGYTF. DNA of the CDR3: TGTGCCAGCAGTTTATTGCCTAACTATGGCTACACCTTC.

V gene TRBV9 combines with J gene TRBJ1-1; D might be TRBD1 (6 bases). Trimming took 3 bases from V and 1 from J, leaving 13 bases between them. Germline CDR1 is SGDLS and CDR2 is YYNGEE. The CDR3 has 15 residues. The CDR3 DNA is TGTGCCAGCAGCGCCTTGACAGGCTCGAACACTGAAGCTTTCTTT. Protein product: CASSALTGSNTEAFF.

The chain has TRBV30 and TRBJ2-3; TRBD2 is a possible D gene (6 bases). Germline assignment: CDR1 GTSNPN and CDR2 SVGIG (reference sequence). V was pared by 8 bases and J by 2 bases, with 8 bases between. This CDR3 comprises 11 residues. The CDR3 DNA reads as TGTGCCGGGGGGACCACAGATACGCAGTATTTT. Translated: CAGGTTDTQYF.

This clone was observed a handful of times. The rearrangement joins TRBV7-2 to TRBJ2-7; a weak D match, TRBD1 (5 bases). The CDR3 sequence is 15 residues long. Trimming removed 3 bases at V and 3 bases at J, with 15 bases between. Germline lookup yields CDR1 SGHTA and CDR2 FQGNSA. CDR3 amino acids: CASSFLGLGIYEQYF. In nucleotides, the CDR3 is TGTGCCAGCAGCTTCCTGGGGCTCGGAATCTACGAGCAGTACTTC.

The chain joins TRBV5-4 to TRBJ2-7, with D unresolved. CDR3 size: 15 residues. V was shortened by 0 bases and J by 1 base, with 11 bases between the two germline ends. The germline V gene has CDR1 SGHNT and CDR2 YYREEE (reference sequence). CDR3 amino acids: CASSLGRSGSYEQYV. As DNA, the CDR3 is TGTGCCAGCAGCTTGGGGCGATCAGGATCCTACGAGCAGTACGTC.

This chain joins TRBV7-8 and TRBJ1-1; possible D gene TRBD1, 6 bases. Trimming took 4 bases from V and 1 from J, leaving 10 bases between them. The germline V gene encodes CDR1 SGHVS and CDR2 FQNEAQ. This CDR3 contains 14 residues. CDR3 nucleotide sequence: TGTGCCAGCAGCTACTACAGGGAGAACACTGAAGCTTTCTTT. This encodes CASSYYRENTEAFF.

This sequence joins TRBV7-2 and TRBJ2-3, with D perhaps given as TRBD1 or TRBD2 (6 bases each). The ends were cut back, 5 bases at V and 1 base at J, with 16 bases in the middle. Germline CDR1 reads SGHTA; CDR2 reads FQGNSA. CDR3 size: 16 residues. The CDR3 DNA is TGTGCCAGCAGCAAGGGGGGCGGGACTGGCACAGATACGCAGTATTTT. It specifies CASSKGGGTGTDTQYF.

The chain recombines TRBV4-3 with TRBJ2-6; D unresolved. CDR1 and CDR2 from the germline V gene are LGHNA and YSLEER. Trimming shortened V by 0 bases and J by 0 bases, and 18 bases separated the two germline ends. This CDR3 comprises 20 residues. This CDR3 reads CASSQDSGSLSLSGANVLTF. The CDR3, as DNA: TGCGCCAGCAGCCAAGATTCCGGTTCCCTCTCTCTCTCTGGGGCCAACGTCCTGACTTTC.

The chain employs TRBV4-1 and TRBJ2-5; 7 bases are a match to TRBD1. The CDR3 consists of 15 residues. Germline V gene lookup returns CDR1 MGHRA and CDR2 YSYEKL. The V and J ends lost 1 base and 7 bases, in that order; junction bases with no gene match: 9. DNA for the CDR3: TGCGCCAGCAGCCAAGCCCGTGACAGGGTGGGGACCCAGTACTTC. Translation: CASSQARDRVGTQYF.